The rows below give T cell receptor beta chains drawn from one sample of a study of T cell responses to AZD1222 COVID-19 vaccine. The method was immunoSEQ multiplex PCR; TCRdb's version includes in-frame clones alone and lacks a portion of them. This table holds about 150,000 clones, roughly 92% found once. The sample consisted of peripheral blood, taken on day 0 of AZD1222 vaccination. The origin of the receptors is an adult in good health. The CDR3 runs from the conserved cysteine through the conserved F or W. A D gene is named only where the DNA matches it firmly. Clone size is given for some rows only: seen once, a few or many times, or a class if the clone is expanded.

V: TRBV12-3/TRBV12-4; J: TRBJ1-5; D: .; length: 13; size: .; DNA: TGTGCCAGCAGTTCGGGGTTTCTCCAGCCCCAGCATTTT; CDR3: CASSSGFLQPQHF
V: TRBV11-1; J: TRBJ1-5; D: .; length: 13; size: few; DNA: TGTGCCAGCAGCCTAGACCGGGATCAGCCCCAGCATTTT; CDR3: CASSLDRDQPQHF
V: TRBV12-3/TRBV12-4; J: TRBJ1-2; D: .; length: 12; size: once; DNA: TGTGCCAGCTCAATTGGCGGCTATGGCTACACCTTC; CDR3: CASSIGGYGYTF
V: TRBV7-2; J: TRBJ2-1; D: .; length: 17; size: .; DNA: TGTGCCAGCAGCTTAGGCTACGGTGGGCTCTCCTACAATGAGCAGTTCTTC; CDR3: CASSLGYGGLSYNEQFF
V: TRBV7-3; J: TRBJ1-2; D: TRBD1; length: 13; size: .; DNA: TGTGCCAGCAGCTTGCGAGGGGGCAATGGCTACACCTTC; CDR3: CASSLRGGNGYTF
V: TRBV5-1; J: TRBJ1-2; D: .; length: 14; size: .; DNA: TGCGCCAGCCAGACGGGGCTCACTAACTATGGCTACACCTTC; CDR3: CASQTGLTNYGYTF
V: TRBV5-1; J: TRBJ1-6; D: .; length: 16; size: few; DNA: TGCGCCAGCAGCTTGGCTGCAGCCACGTCAAATTCACCCCTCCACTTT; CDR3: CASSLAAATSNSPLHF
V: TRBV18; J: TRBJ2-2; D: .; length: 14; size: .; DNA: TGTGCCAGCTCAAAGGGACAGAACACCGGGGAGCTGTTTTTT; CDR3: CASSKGQNTGELFF
V: TRBV27; J: TRBJ2-7; D: .; length: 14; size: .; DNA: TGTGCCACCAATAGGGCAGGGGACACCTACGAGCAGTACTTC; CDR3: CATNRAGDTYEQYF
V: TRBV6-2/TRBV6-3; J: TRBJ2-4; D: TRBD1; length: 14; size: .; DNA: TGTGCCAGCAGTGGGAACAGGGGGCAAAACATTCAGTACTTC; CDR3: CASSGNRGQNIQYF
V: TRBV5-1; J: TRBJ2-3; D: TRBD1; length: 16; size: .; DNA: TGCGCCAGCAGCGGCACCGCAGGGGGTATGACAGATACGCAGTATTTT; CDR3: CASSGTAGGMTDTQYF
V: TRBV6-5; J: TRBJ1-1; D: .; length: 11; size: .; DNA: TGTGCCTCCCGGGGATACACTGAAGCTTTCTTT; CDR3: CASRGYTEAFF
V: TRBV30; J: TRBJ2-7; D: TRBD1; length: 14; size: once; DNA: TGTGCCGGGCAAGACAGGGTGAGCTCCTACGAGCAGTACTTC; CDR3: CAGQDRVSSYEQYF
V: TRBV5-1; J: TRBJ2-7; D: .; length: 12; size: .; DNA: TGCGCCAGCAGCTACGTAGGGGACGAGCAGTACTTC; CDR3: CASSYVGDEQYF
V: TRBV19; J: TRBJ1-2; D: .; length: 15; size: few; DNA: TGTGCCAGTAGTCTGACAGGTTTTACTAACTATGGCTACACCTTC; CDR3: CASSLTGFTNYGYTF
V: TRBV9; J: TRBJ2-4; D: .; length: 15; size: .; DNA: TGTGCCAGCAGCGTAGATATCAATCAGGAAAACATTCAGTACTTC; CDR3: CASSVDINQENIQYF
V: TRBV27; J: TRBJ1-6; D: .; length: 17; size: .; DNA: TGTGCCAGCAGTACAACCGGGGGAAGGGACTATAATTCACCCCTCCACTTT; CDR3: CASSTTGGRDYNSPLHF
V: TRBV7-7; J: TRBJ2-1; D: .; length: 15; size: .; DNA: TGTGCTAGCAGCTTAGCGGCAGGACCTTACAATGAGCAGTTCTTC; CDR3: CASSLAAGPYNEQFF
V: TRBV6-2/TRBV6-3; J: TRBJ1-5; D: .; length: 12; size: .; DNA: TGTGCCAGCAGCTATAAAGGACAGCCCCAGCATTTT; CDR3: CASSYKGQPQHF
V: TRBV2; J: TRBJ1-1; D: TRBD1; length: 15; size: few; DNA: TGTGGCAGCAGGGGGGCCAAGGGGAAGAACACTGAAGCTTTCTTT; CDR3: CGSRGAKGKNTEAFF
V: TRBV15; J: TRBJ1-2; D: .; length: 12; size: once; DNA: TGTGCCACCAGCAGATTTAGTTATGGCTACACCTTC; CDR3: CATSRFSYGYTF
V: TRBV18; J: TRBJ1-3; D: .; length: 18; size: .; DNA: TGTGCCAGCTCGCAACAGGGAATCTCTCTAAACTCTGGAAACACCATATATTTT; CDR3: CASSQQGISLNSGNTIYF
V: TRBV12-3/TRBV12-4; J: TRBJ2-7; D: .; length: 13; size: .; DNA: TGTGCCAGCAGTATTGGGACACATTACGAGCAGTACTTC; CDR3: CASSIGTHYEQYF
V: TRBV5-1; J: TRBJ2-2; D: .; length: 15; size: .; DNA: TGCGCCAGCAGCTTACTCGGACAGAACACCGGGGAGCTGTTTTTT; CDR3: CASSLLGQNTGELFF
V: TRBV28; J: TRBJ1-2; D: .; length: 15; size: once; DNA: TGTGCCAGCAGTTTAGGAGCTGGACTTAGTTATGGCTACACCTTC; CDR3: CASSLGAGLSYGYTF
V: TRBV7-3; J: TRBJ1-5; D: TRBD1; length: 13; size: .; DNA: TGTGCCAGCAGCCCCCAGGGGGGTCAGCCCCAGCATTTT; CDR3: CASSPQGGQPQHF
V: TRBV7-9; J: TRBJ1-1; D: .; length: 15; size: few; DNA: TGTGCCAGCAGCTTAGCGCGAGGGATGAACACTGAAGCTTTCTTT; CDR3: CASSLARGMNTEAFF
V: TRBV4-1; J: TRBJ2-5; D: TRBD1; length: 14; size: .; DNA: TGCGCCAGCAGCGAACCGGGACAGCAAGAGACCCAGTACTTC; CDR3: CASSEPGQQETQYF
V: TRBV6-5; J: TRBJ2-5; D: .; length: 15; size: .; DNA: TGTGCCAGCAGTTACTCGTTAGGGGACTTAGAGACCCAGTACTTC; CDR3: CASSYSLGDLETQYF
V: TRBV18; J: TRBJ2-5; D: .; length: 14; size: .; DNA: TGTGCCAGCTCACCACCGGGCAGGCAAGAGACCCAGTACTTC; CDR3: CASSPPGRQETQYF
V: TRBV30; J: TRBJ1-1; D: .; length: 13; size: .; DNA: TGTGCCTGGAGCTTATCGGGGAACACTGAAGCTTTCTTT; CDR3: CAWSLSGNTEAFF